This T cell receptor (beta chain) was obtained from a study of human T cells and chemical hapten exposure. The study used a library that attached unique molecular identifiers to individual cDNA molecules. TCRdb independently ran MiXCR on the RACE reads; one entry per CDR3 protein. The sample lists some 400,000 distinct CDR3 sequences, more than 4.5% seen once, with 2% to 2.5% in the top ten. Time point described: patch test 1, 2 weeks after DPC sensitization. Indicated treatment: therapeutic diphenylcyclopropenone sensitization with weekly scalp DPC. Germline CDR1 and CDR2: SGHNT and YYREEE (reference sequence). Trimming took 2 bases from V and 7 from J; bases not matched to a gene: 9. The CDR3 spans 14 residues.

This sequence joins TRBV5-4 and TRBJ2-7, with TRBD2 matching 7 bases. The specimen was whole blood, collected in connection with sensitization to the hapten diphenylcyclopropenone (DPC). The clonotype was recovered from a woman between 45 and 60 years old with alopecia areata. Some clones in this sample may be carry-over from other donors' samples. CDR3: CASSLMTSRREQYF. CDR3 in DNA: TGTGCCAGCAGCTTAATGACTAGCAGGCGGGAGCAGTACTTC.